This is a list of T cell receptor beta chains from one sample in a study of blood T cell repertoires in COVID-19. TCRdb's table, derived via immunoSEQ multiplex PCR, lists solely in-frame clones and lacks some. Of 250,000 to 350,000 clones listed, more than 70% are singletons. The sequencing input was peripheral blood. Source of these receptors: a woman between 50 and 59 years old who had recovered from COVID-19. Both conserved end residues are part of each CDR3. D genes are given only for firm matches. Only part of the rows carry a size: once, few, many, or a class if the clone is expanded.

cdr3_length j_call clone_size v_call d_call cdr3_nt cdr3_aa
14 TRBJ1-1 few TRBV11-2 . TGTGCCAGCAGCTTGGGGGCTAGGAACACTGAAGCTTTCTTT CASSLGARNTEAFF
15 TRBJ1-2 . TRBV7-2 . TGTGCCAGCAGTCCTACGACAGGCAAGGTTGGGGGCTACACCTTC CASSPTTGKVGGYTF
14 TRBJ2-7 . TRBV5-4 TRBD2 TGTGCCAGCAGCTTCACGGGGACCGGGGGGGAGCAGTACTTC CASSFTGTGGEQYF
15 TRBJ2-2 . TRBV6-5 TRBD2 TGTGCCAGCACCAAGGCGCTAGCGGGAGCCGGGGAGCTGTTTTTT CASTKALAGAGELFF
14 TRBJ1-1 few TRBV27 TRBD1 TGTGCCAGCAGTTTACGGAGACAGGGCACTGAAGCTTTCTTT CASSLRRQGTEAFF
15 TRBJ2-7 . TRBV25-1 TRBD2 TGTGCCAGCAGCGACTTTAGCGGGAGAGGGGACGAGCAGTACTTC CASSDFSGRGDEQYF
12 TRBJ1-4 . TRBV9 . TGTGCCAGCAGCGGGGAGGGCGAAAAACTGTTTTTT CASSGEGEKLFF
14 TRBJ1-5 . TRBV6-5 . TGTGCCAGCGCTGATGTTCCTATAAATCAGCCCCAGCATTTT CASADVPINQPQHF
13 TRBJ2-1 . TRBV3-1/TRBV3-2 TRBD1 TGTGCCTGTGGGACAGGAGCCTACAATGAGCAGTTCTTC CACGTGAYNEQFF
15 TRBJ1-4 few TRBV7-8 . TGTGCCAGCAGCTTAGTGGCAGGTAGACATGAAAAACTGTTTTTT CASSLVAGRHEKLFF
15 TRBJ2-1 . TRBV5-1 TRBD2 TGCGCCAGCAGCTTAATAGCGGGGGGGCTGAATGAGCAGTTCTTC CASSLIAGGLNEQFF
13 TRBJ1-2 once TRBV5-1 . TGCGCCAGCAGGAGGGCCAGGAACTATGGCTACACCTTC CASRRARNYGYTF
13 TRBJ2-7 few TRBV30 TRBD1 TGTGCCCTAGGGGGACAGATAACCTACGAGCAGTACTTC CALGGQITYEQYF
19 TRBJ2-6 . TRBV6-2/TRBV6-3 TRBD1 TGTGCCAGCAGTTCCCTCCCCGGGACAGGGAATCCTGGGGCCAACGTCCTGACTTTC CASSSLPGTGNPGANVLTF